This TCR beta chain appears in the sequencing data of a study of low-dose radiotherapy and immunotherapy resistance in tumors. Time point here: after trial treatment. Noted treatment: LDRT plus nivolumab, ipilimumab, low-dose cyclophosphamide and aspirin (RACIN trial). Primers used for first-strand cDNA, a TRAV- and TRBV-specific set, covered both alpha and beta chains. It was with a constant-region primer and a V-primer adapter that TCRs were amplified over roughly 18 PCR cycles. mRNA, after isolation, was amplified by in vitro transcription. TCRdb re-called the reads through MiXCR, storing one row per CDR3 protein. The repertoire has 40,000 or so distinct CDR3 sequences, 25% to 30% of them found once; the top ten carry around 10%. V lost 5 bases, J lost 6 bases, and 4 bases stayed unmatched. The length of the CDR3 is 15 residues. Germline values: CDR1 SGHTA, CDR2 FQGNSA.

Sequenced material: PBMCs, taken after low-dose radiotherapy plus immunotherapy. V usage is TRBV7-2 and J usage is TRBJ2-2, with 12 bases identical to TRBD2. This sequence originates from a male donor with prostate cancer. Here the CDR3 DNA reads TGTGCCAGCAGCACTACTAGCGGGGGGCCCGGGGAGCTGTTTTTT. Translation gives CASSTTSGGPGELFF. The full variable domain, with the rest looked up from reference TRBV7-2 and TRBJ2-2, is GAGVSQSPSNKVTEKGKDVELRCDPISGHTALYWYRQSLGQGLEFLIYFQGNSAPDKSGLPSDRFSAERTGGSVSTLTIQRTQQEDSAVYLCASSTTSGGPGELFFGEGSRLTVL.